This TCR beta chain was profiled in a study of beta chain features in type 1 diabetes. Findings and limits, study-wide: There was a moderate but significant shortening of TCRB CDR3s in all four CD4+ subsets of Type 1 diabetes patients. Amplification by PCR could prefer shorter templates, with the same effect in patients and controls.

This clone has a handful of counts. Its antigen is not known. Via the markers CD45RO/CCR7/CD25/CD127/CD95/CD27, stem cell-like memory, regulatory, central memory and naive CD4+ cells were sorted. Purity above 98% was achieved in all sorted populations. The CDR3 runs to 18 residues. With 0 bases removed from V and 3 bases from J, the gap between germline ends came to 18 bases. The germline CDR1 and CDR2 sequences are KGHSH and LQKENI. The whole isolated RNA underwent reverse transcription, so sequencing captured expressed TCRB transcripts. Sequencing was performed with immunoSEQ multiplex PCR; in TCRdb, only in-frame clones are kept and a portion is missing. The repertoire includes some 140,000 clones, 7.5% to 9.5% of them detected once, and roughly 0.75% sits in the top ten.

The sample consisted of central memory CD4+ T cells from blood. This sequence joins TRBV18 and TRBJ2-4; a weak D match, TRBD1 (5 bases). The TCR comes from a young man with type 1 diabetes. The CDR3 DNA sequence: TGTGCCAGCTCACCACCGGAGTCCTCAGGGAAGGGCAAAAACATTCAGTACTTC. This codes for CASSPPESSGKGKNIQYF.